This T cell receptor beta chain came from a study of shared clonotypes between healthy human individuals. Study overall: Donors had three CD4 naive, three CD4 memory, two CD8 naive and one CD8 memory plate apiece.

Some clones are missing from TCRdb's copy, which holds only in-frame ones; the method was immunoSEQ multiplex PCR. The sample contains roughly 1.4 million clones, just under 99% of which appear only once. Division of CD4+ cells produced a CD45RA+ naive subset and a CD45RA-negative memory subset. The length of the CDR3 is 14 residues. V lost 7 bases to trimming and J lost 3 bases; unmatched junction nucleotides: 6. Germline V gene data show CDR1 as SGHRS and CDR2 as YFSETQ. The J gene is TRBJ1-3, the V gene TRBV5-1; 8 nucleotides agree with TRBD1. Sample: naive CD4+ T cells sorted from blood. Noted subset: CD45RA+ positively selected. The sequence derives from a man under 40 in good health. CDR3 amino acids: CASSQGAGGNTIYF. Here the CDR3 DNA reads TGCGCCAGCTCCCAGGGGGCAGGTGGAAACACCATATATTTT.